The TCR beta chain under discussion was sequenced for a study of T cell changes during pregnancy in multiple sclerosis. V shed 5 bases, J shed 8 bases, and the junction held 13 bases outside the gene matches. This CDR3 contains 16 residues. CDR1 and CDR2 from the germline V gene are SGHAT and FQNNGV. Method: immunoSEQ multiplex PCR; TCRdb's copy keeps in-frame clones and lacks some. The data hold 35,000 to 50,000 clones, with around 89% observed a single time. The receptor was derived from a female donor with multiple sclerosis, enrolled in a pregnancy study. The rearrangement joins TRBV11-2 to TRBJ2-1; 9 bases agree with TRBD2. The sequenced sample was CD4+ T cells from peripheral blood mononuclear cells, obtained in the second trimester of pregnancy. The CDR3 nucleotides are TGTGCCAGCAGCCTCGGCCGGCTAGCGGGACGGGATGAGCAGTTCTTC. Its protein is CASSLGRLAGRDEQFF.